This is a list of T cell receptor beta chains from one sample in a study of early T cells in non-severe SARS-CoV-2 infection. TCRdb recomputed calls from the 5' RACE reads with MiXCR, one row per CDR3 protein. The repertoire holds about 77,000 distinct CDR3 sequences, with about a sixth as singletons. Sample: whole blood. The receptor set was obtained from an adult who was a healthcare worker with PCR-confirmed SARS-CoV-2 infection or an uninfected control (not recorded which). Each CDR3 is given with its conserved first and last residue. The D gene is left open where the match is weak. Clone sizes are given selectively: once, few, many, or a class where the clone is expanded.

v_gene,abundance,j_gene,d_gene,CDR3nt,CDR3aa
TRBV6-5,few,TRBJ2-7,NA,TGTGCCAGTCATAGGGGGGGGTCCTCCTACGAGCAGTACTTC,CASHRGGSSYEQYF
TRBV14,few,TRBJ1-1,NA,TGTGCCAGCAGCCCTCCCACGGGCTGGTACACTGAAGCTTTCTTT,CASSPPTGWYTEAFF
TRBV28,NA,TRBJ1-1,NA,TGTGCCAGCAGGAAGCCGGGGAACACTGAAGCTTTCTTT,CASRKPGNTEAFF
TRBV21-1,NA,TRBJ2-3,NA,TGTGCCAGCAGCAAGATCGGCCCCTGGATCACAGATACGCAGTATTTT,CASSKIGPWITDTQYF
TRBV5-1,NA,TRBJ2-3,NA,TGCGCCAGCAGCTTTATGGGGATAACAGATACGCAGTATTTT,CASSFMGITDTQYF
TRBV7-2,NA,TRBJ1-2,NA,TGTGCCAGCAGCTTACGCCCAGGGCTCTATGGCTACACCTTC,CASSLRPGLYGYTF
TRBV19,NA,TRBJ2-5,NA,TGTGCCAGTAGTATTCTTTTAGCCGGCCGAGAGACCCAGTACTTC,CASSILLAGRETQYF
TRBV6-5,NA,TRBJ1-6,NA,TGTGCCAGCAGTTTTAGGACCCGAGCCTATAATTCACCCCTCCACTTT,CASSFRTRAYNSPLHF
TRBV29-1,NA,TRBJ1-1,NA,TGCAGCGCTTACCCGGGGGCTGAAGCTTTCTTT,CSAYPGAEAFF
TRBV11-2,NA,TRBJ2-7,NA,TGTGCCAGCAGCCCCCGACAGGTTGTTTCCTACGAGCAGTACTTC,CASSPRQVVSYEQYF
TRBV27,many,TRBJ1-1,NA,TGTGCCAGCAGTTTATCCGGGGGCAAGCTAGGAGCTTTCTTT,CASSLSGGKLGAFF
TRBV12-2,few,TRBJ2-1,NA,TGTGCAAGTCGCGTGAGGGACAGGGATAATGAGCAGTTCTTC,CASRVRDRDNEQFF
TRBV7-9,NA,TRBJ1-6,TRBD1,TGTGCCAGCAGCCCCGGACAGGGCTCCTATAATTCACCCCTCCACTTT,CASSPGQGSYNSPLHF
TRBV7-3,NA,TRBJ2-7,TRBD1,TGTGCCAGCAGCCAGGGGACAGGGAACGAGCAGTACTTC,CASSQGTGNEQYF
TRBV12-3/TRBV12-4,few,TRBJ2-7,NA,TGTGCCAGCAGTTTTAAGGGGCAACTTTCCTACGAGCAGTACTTC,CASSFKGQLSYEQYF
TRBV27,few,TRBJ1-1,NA,TGTGCCAGCAGTTTGCGGGAGAAGGGGCGGGGGGCTTTCTTT,CASSLREKGRGAFF
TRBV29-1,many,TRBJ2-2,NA,TGCAGCGTTGAAGACGAGGCGAGGAGCACCGGGGAGCTGTTTTTT,CSVEDEARSTGELFF
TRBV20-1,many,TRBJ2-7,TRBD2,TGCAGTGCTCGACTAGCGATTTCCCCCGAGCAGTACTTC,CSARLAISPEQYF
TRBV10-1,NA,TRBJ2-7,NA,TGCGCCAGCAGTGAAGGGGTCGCGGGCCCAAGCTCCTACGAGCAGTACTTC,CASSEGVAGPSSYEQYF
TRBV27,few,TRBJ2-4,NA,TGTGCCAGCAGTCCACCGGGGGTAGCCAAAAACATTCAGTACTTC,CASSPPGVAKNIQYF
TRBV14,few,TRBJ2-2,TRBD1,TGTGCCAGCAGCGCCCCCCGAGGGGGCATCACCGGGGAGCTGTTTTTT,CASSAPRGGITGELFF
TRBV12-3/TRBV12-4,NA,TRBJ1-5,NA,TGTGCCAGCAGTTCAGTTGGAGATAGCAATCAGCCCCAGCATTTT,CASSSVGDSNQPQHF
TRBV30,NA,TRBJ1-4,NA,TGTGTCCAAGCCAAGAATGAAAAACTGTTTTTT,CVQAKNEKLFF
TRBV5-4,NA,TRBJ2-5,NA,TGTGCCAGCAGCTTGCCAGGGCTGGAGACCCAGTACTTC,CASSLPGLETQYF
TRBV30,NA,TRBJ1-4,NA,TGTGCCTGGAGTCAATCAGAAAAACTGTTTTTT,CAWSQSEKLFF
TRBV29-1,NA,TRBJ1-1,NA,TGCAGCGTCGGAGGCACTGAAGCTTTCTTT,CSVGGTEAFF
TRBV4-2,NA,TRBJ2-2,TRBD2,TGTGCCAGCAGCCGCGGGGGACTAGCGACCACCGGGGAGCTGTTTTTT,CASSRGGLATTGELFF
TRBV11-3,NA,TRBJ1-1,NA,TGTGCCAGCAGCTTAACGGGACCCACTGAAGCTTTCTTT,CASSLTGPTEAFF
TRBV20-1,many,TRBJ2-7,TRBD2,TGCAGTGCTAGAGGTCCGGGACTAGCGGTCCACGAGCAGTACTTC,CSARGPGLAVHEQYF
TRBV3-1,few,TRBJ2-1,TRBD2,TGTGCCAGCAGCCAAGATCGGCTAGCGGGGGTTCATGAGCAGTTCTTC,CASSQDRLAGVHEQFF
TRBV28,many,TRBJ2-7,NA,TGTGCCAGCAGCAGCCGTGGTACTCCGGGGATCTACGAGCAGTACTTC,CASSSRGTPGIYEQYF
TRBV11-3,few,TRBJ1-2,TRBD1,TGTGCCAGCGGCAAGACAGGGGGCCTATCCGGCTACACCTTC,CASGKTGGLSGYTF
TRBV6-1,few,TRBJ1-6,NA,TGTGCCAGCAGTGAAGCAAGGCGGACTATACCACCCCTCCACTTT,CASSEARRTIPPLHF
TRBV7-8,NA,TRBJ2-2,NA,TGTGCCAGCAGCTCCTTACCCCCTCCAAACACCGGGGAGCTGTTTTTT,CASSSLPPPNTGELFF
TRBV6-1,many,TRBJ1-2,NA,TGTGCCAGCAGTGAAGCTGGCAGAAACTATGGCTACACCTTC,CASSEAGRNYGYTF
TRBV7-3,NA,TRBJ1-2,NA,TGTGCCAGCAGCTTACTGCCGGGGGACTACGATGGCTACACCTTC,CASSLLPGDYDGYTF
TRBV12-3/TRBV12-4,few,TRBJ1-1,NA,TGTGCCAGCAGTTTAACTTCCAGCCGGAACACTGAAGCTTTCTTT,CASSLTSSRNTEAFF
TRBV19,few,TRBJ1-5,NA,TGTGCCAGTAGTATTGTGGTCCGCAATCAGCCCCAGCATTTT,CASSIVVRNQPQHF
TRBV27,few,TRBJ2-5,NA,TGTGCCAGCAGGGGACTTACTAGGGAGACCCAGTACTTC,CASRGLTRETQYF
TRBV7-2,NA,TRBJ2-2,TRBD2,TGTGCCAGCAGCGCCATTTGGACTAGCGGGAGAGGGGCCGGGGAGCTGTTTTTT,CASSAIWTSGRGAGELFF
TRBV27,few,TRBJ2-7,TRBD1,TGTGCCAGCAGTTCCGGCCTCGACAGGGTCCACGAGCAGTACTTC,CASSSGLDRVHEQYF
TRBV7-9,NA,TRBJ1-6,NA,TGTGCCAGCAGCCCCGGGGCACCCCTCCACTTT,CASSPGAPLHF
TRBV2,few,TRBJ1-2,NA,TGTGCCAGCAATACGGGGACCCTAGGGGGCTACACCTTC,CASNTGTLGGYTF
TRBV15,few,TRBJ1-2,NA,TGTGCCACCAGCAGAGAAGGACCGACCTATTTAGATGGCTACACCTTC,CATSREGPTYLDGYTF